This TCR beta chain was retrieved from a study of shared clonotypes between healthy human individuals. For the study at large: Aged 18 to 49, the donors were a couple of women and three men.

Comments on this clone: Its antigen is still unknown.

Study-level points and caveats: Rarefaction revealed incomplete sorted-subset sequencing despite large depth. Clonotype sharing among donors was thought likely to change with sequencing depth.

The CDR3 is 16 residues long. Germline V gives CDR1 MDHEN, CDR2 SYDVKM. Trimming cost V 6 bases and J 2 bases; bases outside gene matches: 6. TCRdb's copy holds only in-frame clones and misses some; the assay was immunoSEQ multiplex PCR. This table holds 2 million to 2.5 million clones, roughly 95% found once. This sequence was found in a man between 18 and 35 years old in good health. V and J are TRBV28 and TRBJ1-6, with 8 nucleotides matching TRBD1. Sequences were obtained from naive CD4+ T cells sorted from blood. As to subset: CD45RA+ positively selected. CDR3 region: CASSPDRGAYNSPLHF. For the CDR3, the DNA is TGTGCCAGCAGCCCAGACAGGGGCGCCTATAATTCACCCCTCCACTTT. Together with reference TRBV28 and TRBJ1-6, the CDR3 gives the full variable domain: DVKVTQSSRYLVKRTGEKVFLECVQDMDHENMFWYRQDPGLGLRLIYFSYDVKMKEKGDIPEGYSVSREKKERFSLILESASTNQTSMYLCASSPDRGAYNSPLHFGNGTRLTVT.